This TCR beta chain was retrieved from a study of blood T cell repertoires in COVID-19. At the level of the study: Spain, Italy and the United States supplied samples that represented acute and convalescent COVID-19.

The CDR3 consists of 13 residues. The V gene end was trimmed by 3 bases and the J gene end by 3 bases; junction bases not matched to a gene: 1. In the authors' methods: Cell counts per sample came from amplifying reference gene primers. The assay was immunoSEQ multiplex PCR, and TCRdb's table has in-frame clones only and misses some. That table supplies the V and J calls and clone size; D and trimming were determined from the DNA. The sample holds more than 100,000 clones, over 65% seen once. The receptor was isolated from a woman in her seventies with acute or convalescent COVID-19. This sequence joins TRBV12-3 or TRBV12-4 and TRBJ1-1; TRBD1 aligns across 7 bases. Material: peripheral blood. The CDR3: CASSFTGDTEAFF. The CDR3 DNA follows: TGTGCCAGCAGTTTTACAGGGGACACTGAAGCTTTCTTT.